Each of the 30 T cell receptor beta chains below was sequenced from the same sample in a study of blood T cell repertoires in COVID-19. Clones were sequenced by immunoSEQ multiplex PCR, and TCRdb holds only the in-frame ones, with some missing. The sample includes roughly 220,000 clones, around 87% of them seen just once. Sequencing used peripheral blood. The source is a man in his fifties or sixties with acute or convalescent COVID-19.

The chain joins TRBV27 to TRBJ2-1; weak D call: TRBD2 (6 bases). The germline gives CDR1 MNHEY, CDR2 SMNVEV (reference sequence). This CDR3 is built from 15 residues. Trimming removed 4 bases at V and 2 bases at J, with 12 bases between. CDR3 residues: CASSSLRDPYNEQFF. CDR3 nucleotides: TGTGCCAGCAGTTCCTTGCGGGACCCCTACAATGAGCAGTTCTTC.

This chain connects TRBV13 to TRBJ1-4; D call uncertain. The V gene's germline CDR1 is PRHDT and CDR2 FYEKMQ (reference sequence). The CDR3 is made up of 15 amino acids. With 5 bases removed from V and 5 bases from J, the gap between germline ends came to 15 bases. The CDR3 nucleotides read TGTGCCAGCAGCCCCCGCGGGTCGACGAATGAAAAACTGTTTTTT. Translation gives CASSPRGSTNEKLFF. Filled out from reference TRBV13 and TRBJ1-4, the complete variable domain reads AAGVIQSPRHLIKEKRETATLKCYPIPRHDTVYWYQQGPGQDPQFLISFYEKMQSDKGSIPDRFSAQQFSDYHSELNMSSLELGDSALYFCASSPRGSTNEKLFFGSGTQLSVL.

There are a few counts of this clone. This rearrangement joins TRBV9 to TRBJ1-1; D call uncertain. The CDR3 sequence is 15 residues long. V dropped 3 bases and J dropped 0 bases, with 12 bases sitting between them. Per germline, CDR1 SGDLS and CDR2 YYNGEE. The CDR3 spells CASSAGVGMNTEAFF. For the CDR3, the DNA is TGTGCCAGCAGCGCCGGGGTCGGCATGAACACTGAAGCTTTCTTT.

V usage is TRBV18 and J usage is TRBJ2-3, with TRBD1 matching over 7 bases. CDR1 is KGHSH and CDR2 is LQKENI in the germline V gene. The J segment lost 1 base and the V segment lost 0 bases, leaving 4 bases of the junction unmatched. CDR3 size: 16 residues. This CDR3 is CASSPPRQGGTDTQYF. The CDR3 DNA reads TGTGCCAGCTCACCACCGAGACAGGGCGGCACAGATACGCAGTATTTT.

The chain links TRBV10-3 to TRBJ2-7; possible D gene TRBD1, 6 bases. From germline, CDR1 is ENHRY and CDR2 SYGVKD. V was pared by 0 bases and J by 5 bases, with 11 bases between. The CDR3 has 14 amino acids. CDR3 nucleotide sequence: TGTGCCATCAGTGAGTCGGGGACAAACCACGAGCAGTACTTC. This sequence encodes CAISESGTNHEQYF.

This clone has at least ten counts. The chain employs TRBV5-1 and TRBJ1-1, with D possibly matching TRBD1 (6 bases). The V end was cut by 4 bases, the J end by 0 bases, with 10 bases between. The CDR3 covers 14 residues. In germline, CDR1 is SGHRS, CDR2 YFSETQ. The CDR3 here is CASSGGQLNTEAFF. The CDR3, as DNA: TGCGCCAGCAGCGGGGGACAATTGAACACTGAAGCTTTCTTT.

This clone was detected only a few times. J is TRBJ2-7 and V is TRBV9, with 8 positions matching TRBD1. Germline V gene lookup returns CDR1 SGDLS and CDR2 YYNGEE. This CDR3 spans 14 amino acids. Trimming at V came to 2 bases and at J to 2 bases, leaving 3 bases not matched to a gene. CDR3 DNA: TGTGCCAGCAGCGTTACAGGGGGACCCTACGAGCAGTACTTC. It specifies CASSVTGGPYEQYF.

The rearrangement links TRBV19 to TRBJ1-3, with a possible D match to TRBD1 (5 bases). The germline V gene encodes CDR1 LNHDA and CDR2 SQIVND (reference sequence). This CDR3 contains 20 residues. Trimming left V 5 bases short and J 1 base short, with 27 bases between. The CDR3 sequence: CASSFLYFLGRAFSGNTIYF. DNA for the CDR3: TGTGCCAGTAGTTTCTTGTATTTCTTGGGCAGGGCCTTTTCTGGAAACACCATATATTTT.

The chain carries TRBV30 and TRBJ2-7, with 11 bases that match TRBD1. Germline trimming cut 8 bases from V and 9 bases from J; bases unmatched to any gene: 12. Looked up from germline, CDR1 is GTSNPN and CDR2 is SVGIG (reference sequence). This CDR3 has 13 residues. CDR3: CAGGPGQGGGQYF. CDR3 nucleotides: TGTGCCGGGGGGCCGGGACAGGGGGGAGGGCAGTACTTC.

The rearrangement joins TRBV2 to TRBJ2-5, with 10 positions matching TRBD2. CDR3 length equals 17 residues. Per the germline V gene, CDR1 is SNHLY and CDR2 is FYNNEI. V shed 6 bases and J 3 bases; nucleotides not matched to a gene: 13. The CDR3 reads CASRPGPGLAKKETQYF. CDR3 DNA: TGTGCCAGCAGGCCCGGTCCGGGACTAGCGAAAAAAGAGACCCAGTACTTC.

V gene TRBV10-3 combines with J gene TRBJ1-1, with D unclear. The length of the CDR3 is 14 residues. V lost 4 bases, J lost 3 bases, and 12 bases lay in between. From germline, CDR1 is ENHRY and CDR2 SYGVKD. For the CDR3, the DNA is TGTGCCATCAGTGCGGACTCTGGGTACACTGAAGCTTTCTTT. Its translation: CAISADSGYTEAFF.

This chain connects TRBV18 to TRBJ1-1; TRBD1 is a possible D gene (6 bases). V lost 6 bases and J lost 1, with 12 bases in between. Germline lookup yields CDR1 KGHSH and CDR2 LQKENI. The CDR3 runs 14 residues. CDR3 sequence: CASSRTAPNTEAFF. In nucleotides, the CDR3 is TGTGCCAGCTCCCGGACAGCACCGAACACTGAAGCTTTCTTT.

CDR3 sequence reads: CASSKTGFLASYEQYF. The CDR3 DNA is TGTGCCAGCAGTAAGACAGGGTTCTTGGCGTCCTACGAGCAGTACTTC. The chain carries TRBV28 and TRBJ2-7; 7 nucleotides line up with TRBD1. In germline, CDR1 is MDHEN, CDR2 SYDVKM. With 5 bases clipped from V and 1 base from J, the junction kept 11 bases outside the gene matches. CDR3 length: 16 amino acids.

J is TRBJ1-1 and V is TRBV27, with 10 bases aligning to TRBD1. The V and J ends lost 3 bases and 9 bases, in that order; junction bases with no gene match: 10. Looked up from germline, CDR1 is MNHEY and CDR2 is SMNVEV (reference sequence). The CDR3 consists of 15 residues. CDR3 bases: TGTGCCAGCAGTTTGGGGGGACAGGGGTACGATAAAGCTTTCTTT. This sequence encodes CASSLGGQGYDKAFF.

The chain employs TRBV6-6 and TRBJ1-1; 9 bases are shared with TRBD1. The CDR3 has 12 residues. CDR1 MNHNY and CDR2 SVGAGI come from the germline V gene (reference sequence). J was trimmed by 13 bases and V by 5 bases; bases with no gene match: 8. The CDR3 sequence: CASSPSADRGFF. In nucleotides, the CDR3 is TGTGCCAGCAGTCCGTCGGCGGACAGGGGTTTCTTT.

The chain combines TRBV24-1 with TRBJ2-1; 7 nucleotides line up with TRBD2. The V and J ends lost 1 base and 9 bases, in that order; junction bases with no gene match: 8. Germline V gene data show CDR1 as KGHDR and CDR2 as SFDVKD. This CDR3 has 15 amino acids. The CDR3 sequence: CATSDFNSREGEQFF. The CDR3 nucleotides are TGTGCCACCAGTGATTTTAATTCGAGGGAGGGTGAGCAGTTCTTC.

This chain connects TRBV4-2 to TRBJ2-3, with TRBD2 identical over 10 bases. This CDR3 comprises 18 residues. Germline CDR1 and CDR2: LGHNA and YNFKEQ. The junction had 8 bases not matched to a gene; V was cut back by 0 bases and J by 2 bases. CDR3: CASSQDPLAGVNTDTQYF. CDR3 nucleotides: TGTGCCAGCAGCCAAGACCCCCTAGCGGGGGTAAACACAGATACGCAGTATTTT.

The chain couples TRBV24-1 to TRBJ2-1, with TRBD2 identical over 15 bases. The CDR3 spans 17 residues. Per the germline V gene, CDR1 is KGHDR and CDR2 is SFDVKD. Trimming at V came to 4 bases and at J to 6 bases, leaving 6 bases not matched to a gene. The DNA of the CDR3 is TGTGCCACCAGTGACCCCGGGACTAGCGGGGGGATCAATGAGCAGTTCTTC. This translates into CATSDPGTSGGINEQFF.

This chain links TRBV15 with TRBJ2-3; D gene unclear. This CDR3 has 14 residues. Per germline, CDR1 LNHNV and CDR2 YYDKDF (reference sequence). The ends were cut back, 5 bases at V and 1 base at J, with 10 bases in the middle. CDR3 coding DNA: TGTGCCACCAGCTACCGAGAGGGCACAGATACGCAGTATTTT. Amino acid sequence: CATSYREGTDTQYF. Filled out from reference TRBV15 and TRBJ2-3, the complete variable domain reads DAMVIQNPRYQVTQFGKPVTLSCSQTLNHNVMYWYQQKSSQAPKLLFHYYDKDFNNEADTPDNFQSRRPNTSFCFLDIRSPGLGDTAMYLCATSYREGTDTQYFGPGTRLTVL.

This chain links TRBV30 with TRBJ1-1; D call uncertain. This CDR3 is built from 13 residues. V gave up 2 bases and J gave up 4 bases, with 11 bases separating them. Germline V CDR1 and CDR2: GTSNPN, SVGIG (reference sequence). Here the CDR3 reads CAWSLRLSTEAFF. In DNA, the CDR3 is TGTGCCTGGAGTCTGCGGTTAAGCACTGAAGCTTTCTTT.

V gene TRBV29-1 combines with J gene TRBJ2-7; TRBD1 matches at 7 bases. CDR3 length: 11 residues. Germline V gene sequence: CDR1 SQVTM, CDR2 ANQGSEA. Trimming took 6 bases from V and 7 from J; bases not matched to a gene: 6. The CDR3 region has the DNA TGCAGCGTGGGACAGAGCTGGGAGCAGTACTTC. It codes for CSVGQSWEQYF.

This chain uses TRBV5-6 with TRBJ2-1; 7 bases are shared with TRBD1. The CDR3 loop spans 16 amino acids. CDR1 and CDR2 (germline): SGHDT, YYEEEE. Losses at the gene ends were 4 bases for V and 2 bases for J; bases not matched to a gene: 9. CDR3: CASSPRRQGTYNEQFF. As DNA, the CDR3 is TGTGCCAGCAGCCCACGAAGACAGGGCACCTACAATGAGCAGTTCTTC.

This clone showed up just once. The V gene is TRBV7-2, the J gene TRBJ1-6; D call uncertain. This CDR3 is built from 13 residues. V lost 1 base, J lost 8 bases, and 6 bases lay in between. Germline-derived CDR1 and CDR2 are SGHTA and FQGNSA. CDR3 nucleotide sequence: TGTGCCAGCAGCTTAGACAGACATTCACCCCTCCACTTT. Translating it yields CASSLDRHSPLHF.

This clone was picked up one time. The gene calls are TRBV20-1 and TRBJ2-7, with D hard to call. CDR3 size: 14 residues. The germline CDR1 and CDR2 sequences are DFQATT and SNEGSKA (reference sequence). V gave up 3 bases and J gave up 2 bases, with 14 bases separating them. The CDR3 reads CSASLSGKPYEQYF. For the CDR3, the DNA is TGCAGTGCTAGTCTCTCAGGAAAACCCTACGAGCAGTACTTC.

The chain's CDR3 is CSVRDLNTGELFF. The CDR3, as DNA: TGCAGCGTTCGGGACTTAAACACCGGGGAGCTGTTTTTT. The chain links TRBV29-1 to TRBJ2-2; weak D call: TRBD2 (6 bases). V was trimmed by 5 bases and J by 2 bases, leaving 9 bases between them. This CDR3 has 13 residues. Germline V gene data show CDR1 as SQVTM and CDR2 as ANQGSEA.

The V and J genes are TRBV4-2 and TRBJ2-3; D is perhaps TRBD2 (5 bases). The V gene's germline CDR1 is LGHNA and CDR2 YNFKEQ. The V and J ends lost 0 bases and 4 bases respectively, with 17 bases between them. The length of the CDR3 is 17 residues. CDR3 nucleotides: TGTGCCAGCAGCCAAGATCTTGTGGGTAGAGCGGCAGATACGCAGTATTTT. Residues: CASSQDLVGRAADTQYF.

The count of this clone is one. The chain couples TRBV19 to TRBJ2-5, with D perhaps TRBD2 (5 bases). V shed 1 base and J shed 12 bases, with 15 bases lying between them. The CDR3 has 13 amino acids. The germline V gene has CDR1 LNHDA and CDR2 SQIVND (reference sequence). CDR3 amino acids: CASSIAGRGSEYF. Here the CDR3 DNA reads TGTGCCAGTAGTATAGCAGGCCGGGGTAGCGAGTACTTC.

The chain carries TRBV2 and TRBJ2-1; perhaps TRBD2 as D (5 bases). This CDR3 region has 14 residues. Germline-derived CDR1 and CDR2 are SNHLY and FYNNEI. Trimming took off 0 bases at V and 7 bases at J, with 10 bases between the two ends. The CDR3 loop is CASSEARLANEQFF. The CDR3 DNA follows: TGTGCCAGCAGTGAAGCTCGGCTAGCTAATGAGCAGTTCTTC.

The J gene is TRBJ2-7, the V gene TRBV28; 7 nucleotides agree with TRBD1. CDR1 and CDR2 (germline): MDHEN, SYDVKM. V was clipped by 5 bases and J by 7 bases; unmatched bases: 2. This CDR3 has 11 amino acids. The DNA for the CDR3 is TGTGCCAGCAGTAGGGGGCGAGAGCAGTACTTC. Protein: CASSRGREQYF.

The rearrangement joins TRBV30 to TRBJ1-4; D gene uncertain. The CDR3 runs 19 residues. Trimming cost V 4 bases and J 2 bases, with 26 bases left between them. Germline lookup yields CDR1 GTSNPN and CDR2 SVGIG (reference sequence). CDR3 residues: CAWMVMTDLTEDTNEKLFF. As DNA, the CDR3 is TGTGCCTGGATGGTTATGACCGACTTGACGGAAGATACTAATGAAAAACTGTTTTTT.